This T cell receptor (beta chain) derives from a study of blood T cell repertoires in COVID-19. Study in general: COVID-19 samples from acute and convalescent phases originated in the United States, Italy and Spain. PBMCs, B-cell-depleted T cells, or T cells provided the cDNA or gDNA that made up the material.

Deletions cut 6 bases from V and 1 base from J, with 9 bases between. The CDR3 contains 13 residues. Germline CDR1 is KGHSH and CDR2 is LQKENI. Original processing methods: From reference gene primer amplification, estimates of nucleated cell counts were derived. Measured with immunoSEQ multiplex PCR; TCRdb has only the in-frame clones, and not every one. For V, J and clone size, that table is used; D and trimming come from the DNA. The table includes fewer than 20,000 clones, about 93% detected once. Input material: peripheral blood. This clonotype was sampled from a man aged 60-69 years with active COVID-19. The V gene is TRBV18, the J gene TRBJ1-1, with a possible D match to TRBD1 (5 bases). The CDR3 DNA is TGTGCCAGCTCTGACAGTCAGAACACTGAAGCTTTCTTT. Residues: CASSDSQNTEAFF. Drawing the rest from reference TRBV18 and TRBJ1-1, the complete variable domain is NAGVMQNPRHLVRRRGQEARLRCSPMKGHSHVYWYRQLPEEGLKFMVYLQKENIIDESGMPKERFSAEFPKEGPSILRIQQVVRGDSAAYFCASSDSQNTEAFFGQGTRLTVV.